This TCR beta chain was identified in a study of T cell repertoires in cytomegalovirus infection. V shed 4 bases, J shed 13 bases, and the junction held 9 bases outside the gene matches. Germline lookup yields CDR1 WSHSY and CDR2 SAAADI. The CDR3 totals 13 residues. TCRdb analysed the reads with MiXCR anew, one entry per CDR3 protein. The sample records fewer than 300,000 distinct CDR3 sequences, roughly 23% being singletons. This clonotype was recorded a few times. The sample consisted of PBMCs. The chain recombines TRBV10-2 with TRBJ2-1; TRBD1 matches 8 bases. This clonotype was obtained from a human donor in good health (CMV status not recorded). Some clones in this sample may be carry-over from other donors' samples. CDR3: CASSGNLDRGQFF. CDR3 nucleotide sequence: TGCGCCAGCAGTGGGAACCTCGACAGGGGACAGTTCTTC.